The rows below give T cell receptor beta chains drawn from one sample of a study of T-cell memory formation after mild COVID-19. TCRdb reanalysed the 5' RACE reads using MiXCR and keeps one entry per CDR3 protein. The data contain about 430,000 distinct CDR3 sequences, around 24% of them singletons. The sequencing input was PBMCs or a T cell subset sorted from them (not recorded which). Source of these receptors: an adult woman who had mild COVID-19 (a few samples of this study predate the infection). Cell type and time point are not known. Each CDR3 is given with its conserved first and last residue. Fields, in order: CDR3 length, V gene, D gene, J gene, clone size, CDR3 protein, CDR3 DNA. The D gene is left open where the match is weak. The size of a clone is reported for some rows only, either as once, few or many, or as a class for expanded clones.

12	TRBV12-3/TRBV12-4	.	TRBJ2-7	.	CASSLGFHEQYF	TGTGCCAGCAGTTTGGGGTTCCACGAGCAGTACTTC
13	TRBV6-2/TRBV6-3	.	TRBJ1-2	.	CASSWTRGPGYTF	TGTGCCAGCAGCTGGACCAGGGGTCCTGGCTACACCTTC
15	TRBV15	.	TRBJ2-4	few	CATSAAGIAKNIQYF	TGTGCCACCAGCGCCGCGGGGATAGCCAAAAACATTCAGTACTTC
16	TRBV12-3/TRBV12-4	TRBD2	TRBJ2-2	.	CASSPPTSGYTGELFF	TGTGCCAGCAGTCCCCCGACTAGCGGTTACACCGGGGAGCTGTTTTTT
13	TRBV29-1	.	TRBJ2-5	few	CSAPQRGEQTQYF	TGCAGCGCTCCCCAGAGAGGGGAGCAGACCCAGTACTTC
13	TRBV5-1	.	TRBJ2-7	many	CASSLDQGNEQYF	TGCGCCAGCAGCTTGGACCAGGGCAACGAGCAGTACTTC
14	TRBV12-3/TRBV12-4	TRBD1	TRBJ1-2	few	CASSKDRGNYGYTF	TGTGCCAGCAGTAAGGACAGGGGTAACTATGGCTACACCTTC
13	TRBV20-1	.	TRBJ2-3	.	CSAGQVGRDTQYF	TGCAGTGCCGGTCAGGTCGGTAGAGATACGCAGTATTTT
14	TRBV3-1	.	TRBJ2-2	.	CASRGLKNTGELFF	TGTGCCAGCAGGGGGCTTAAGAACACCGGGGAGCTGTTTTTT
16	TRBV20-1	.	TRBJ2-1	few	CSASTATSLGYNEQFF	TGCAGTGCTAGCACAGCTACCTCCCTTGGGTACAATGAGCAGTTCTTC
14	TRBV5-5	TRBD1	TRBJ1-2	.	CASSQGQEVYGYTF	TGTGCCAGCAGCCAGGGACAGGAGGTCTATGGCTACACCTTC
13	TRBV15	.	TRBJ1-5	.	CATSRGGEQPQHF	TGTGCCACCAGCAGAGGGGGGGAACAGCCCCAGCATTTT
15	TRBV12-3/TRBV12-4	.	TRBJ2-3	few	CASSFPSTRTDTQYF	TGTGCCAGCAGTTTCCCTTCGACTCGCACAGATACGCAGTATTTT
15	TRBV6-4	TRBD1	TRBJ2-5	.	CASSAGTGGTETQYF	TGTGCCAGCAGCGCAGGGACAGGGGGCACTGAGACCCAGTACTTC
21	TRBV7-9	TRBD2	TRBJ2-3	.	CASSSIIMGLAGVQPWDTQYF	TGTGCCAGCAGCTCGATCATAATGGGACTAGCGGGGGTTCAGCCTTGGGATACGCAGTATTTT
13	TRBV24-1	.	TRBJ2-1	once	CATRDGNYNEQFF	TGTGCCACCAGAGACGGTAACTACAATGAGCAGTTCTTC
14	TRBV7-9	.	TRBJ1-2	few	CASSLSAGYYGYTF	TGTGCCAGCAGCTTATCGGCAGGGTATTATGGCTACACCTTC
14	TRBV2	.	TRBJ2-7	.	CASSDFRSSYEQYF	TGTGCCAGCAGTGACTTCCGCAGTTCCTACGAGCAGTACTTC
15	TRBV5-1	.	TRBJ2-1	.	CASSLARGLANEQFF	TGCGCCAGCAGCTTGGCAAGGGGGCTAGCGAATGAGCAGTTCTTC
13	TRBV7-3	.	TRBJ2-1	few	CASSLIGSNEQFF	TGTGCCAGCAGCTTAATCGGTAGCAATGAGCAGTTCTTC
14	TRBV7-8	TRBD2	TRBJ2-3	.	CASSPREVTDTQYF	TGTGCCAGCAGCCCTCGGGAGGTCACAGATACGCAGTATTTT
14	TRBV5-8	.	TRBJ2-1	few	CASSLGGTPTTRFF	TGTGCCAGCAGCTTGGGTGGGACTCCCACCACACGATTCTTC
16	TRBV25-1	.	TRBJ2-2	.	CASSGVAEPNTGELFF	TGTGCCAGCAGTGGGGTAGCGGAACCGAACACCGGGGAGCTGTTTTTT
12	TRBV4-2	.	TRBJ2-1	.	CASSQPDKRQFF	TGTGCCAGCAGCCAACCCGATAAACGGCAGTTCTTC
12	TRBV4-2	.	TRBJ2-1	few	CASSHGRHEQFF	TGTGCCAGCAGCCATGGTAGACATGAGCAGTTCTTC
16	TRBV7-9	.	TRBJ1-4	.	CASSLAGAAHNEKLFF	TGTGCCAGCAGCTTAGCTGGGGCAGCCCATAATGAAAAACTGTTTTTT
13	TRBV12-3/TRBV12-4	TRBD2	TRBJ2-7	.	CASRRVAGAEQYF	TGTGCCAGCAGGCGGGTAGCGGGAGCTGAGCAGTACTTC
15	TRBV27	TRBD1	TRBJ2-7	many	CASSLGQGGTYEQYF	TGTGCCAGCAGTTTGGGACAGGGAGGAACCTACGAGCAGTACTTC
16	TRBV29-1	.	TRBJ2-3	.	CSVESLGGGPPDTQYF	TGCAGCGTTGAATCTCTGGGGGGGGGCCCACCAGATACGCAGTATTTT
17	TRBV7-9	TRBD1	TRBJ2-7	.	CASSPPKPGQGSYEQYF	TGTGCCAGCAGCCCACCAAAACCGGGACAGGGATCCTACGAGCAGTACTTC
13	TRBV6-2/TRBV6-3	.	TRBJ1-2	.	CASKQSGGYGYTF	TGTGCCAGCAAACAAAGCGGGGGCTATGGCTACACCTTC
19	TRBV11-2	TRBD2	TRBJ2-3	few	CASRIYPGTSGRVTDTQYF	TGTGCCAGCAGAATATACCCCGGGACTAGCGGGAGGGTCACAGATACGCAGTATTTT
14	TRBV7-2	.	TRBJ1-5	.	CASSLQTVNQPQHF	TGTGCCAGCAGCCTACAGACAGTTAATCAGCCCCAGCATTTT
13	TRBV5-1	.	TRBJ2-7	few	CASSYRDPEEQYF	TGCGCCAGCAGCTACCGGGACCCCGAGGAGCAGTACTTC
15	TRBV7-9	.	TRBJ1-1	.	CARSLVLGRDTEAFF	TGTGCCAGAAGCTTAGTCCTGGGGAGGGACACTGAAGCTTTCTTT
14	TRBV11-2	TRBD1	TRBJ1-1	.	CASSHQGGGTEAFF	TGTGCCAGCAGCCATCAGGGGGGGGGCACTGAAGCTTTCTTT
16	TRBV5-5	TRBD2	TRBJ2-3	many	CASSSRLAGGSDTQYF	TGTGCCAGCAGCTCTCGACTAGCGGGGGGGTCGGATACGCAGTATTTT
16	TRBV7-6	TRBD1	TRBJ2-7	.	CASSLGQGSGGYEQYF	TGTGCCAGCAGCCTAGGACAGGGGTCCGGGGGCTACGAGCAGTACTTC
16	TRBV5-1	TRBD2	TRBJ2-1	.	CASSLLGTSGTDEQFF	TGCGCCAGCAGCCTGTTGGGGACTAGCGGGACGGATGAGCAGTTCTTC
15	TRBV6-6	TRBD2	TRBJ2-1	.	CASSYDGLAGSEQFF	TGTGCCAGCAGTTACGACGGACTAGCGGGATCTGAGCAGTTCTTC
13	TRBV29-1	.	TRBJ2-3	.	CSVGPVHTDTQYF	TGCAGCGTTGGCCCGGTCCACACAGATACGCAGTATTTT
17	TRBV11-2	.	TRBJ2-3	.	CASSSPFQVQGTDTQYF	TGTGCCAGCAGCTCACCATTCCAGGTCCAGGGCACAGATACGCAGTATTTT
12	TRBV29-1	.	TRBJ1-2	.	CSVWDPRDGYTF	TGCAGCGTCTGGGATCCGCGCGATGGCTACACCTTC
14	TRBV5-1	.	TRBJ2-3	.	CASMDPGGGDTQYF	TGCGCCAGCATGGATCCCGGGGGCGGAGATACGCAGTATTTT
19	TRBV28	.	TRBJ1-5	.	CASSPPRIQGAGSNQPQHF	TGTGCCAGCAGTCCACCAAGAATACAGGGAGCTGGAAGCAATCAGCCCCAGCATTTT
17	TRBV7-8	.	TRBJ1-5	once	CASSPPNQGDPYQPQHF	TGTGCCAGCAGCCCCCCAAACCAGGGAGATCCCTATCAGCCCCAGCATTTT
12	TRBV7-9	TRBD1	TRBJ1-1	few	CASSMGDSEAFF	TGTGCCAGCAGCATGGGGGACAGTGAAGCTTTCTTT
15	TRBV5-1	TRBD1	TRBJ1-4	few	CASSPPGQPNEKLFF	TGCGCCAGCAGCCCGCCGGGACAGCCCAATGAAAAACTGTTTTTT
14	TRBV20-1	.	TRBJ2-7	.	CSAGSPLLRYEQYF	TGCAGTGCCGGGTCCCCTCTTCTCCGCTACGAGCAGTACTTC
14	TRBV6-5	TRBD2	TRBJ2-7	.	CASSLREPPYEQYF	TGTGCCAGCAGTCTGCGGGAGCCCCCCTACGAGCAGTACTTC
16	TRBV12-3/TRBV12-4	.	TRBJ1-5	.	CASSFGGPYSNQPQHF	TGTGCCAGCAGTTTTGGGGGACCGTATAGCAATCAGCCCCAGCATTTT
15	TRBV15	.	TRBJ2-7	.	CATSRGRVKAPEQYF	TGTGCCACCAGCAGAGGCCGGGTGAAAGCTCCCGAGCAGTACTTC